The source of this T cell receptor (beta chain) is a study of spatial heterogeneity in lung cancer (dated by TCRdb to about 2019). As for the study more broadly: Samples were obtained from about 75 patients with early-stage, untreated non-small cell lung cancer from the lung TRACERx cohort. Follow-up PBMC samples were sequenced whenever available, with the median time to follow-up being two to three years after resection. Beta-chain transcripts were consistently detected in greater numbers than alpha-chain transcripts, which likely reflected higher beta-chain transcript abundance. In the raw uncorrected reads, each unique combination of TCR and UMI appeared more than ten times on average. The study quantitatively compared TCR alpha and beta repertoires across multiple tumor regions, matched nontumor lung and blood in non-small cell lung cancer. TCR repertoire features were related to nonsynonymous mutation counts determined by whole-exome sequencing of tumor tissue. Both alpha and beta chains were TCR-sequenced in samples taken at surgery, namely 220 tumor regions, under 80 matched nontumor lung samples and 50 to 60 PBMC samples. Broader findings and caveats from the paper: Comparisons of baseline and follow-up blood repertoires included only about 15 patients. Confirming at a functional level the hypothesis that regional TCRs recognize regional mutations was considered to require additional single-cell paired TCR alpha and beta sequencing. Ubiquitous expanded tumor TCRs were found in blood more often at tumor resection than at routine follow-up.

The method behind the library was 5' RACE. The data were produced on a NextSeq 500. In the TCR library protocol, a unique molecular identifier was attached to each TCR cDNA molecule so that PCR and sequencing errors could be corrected. As for the authors' bioinformatics: TCR identification, UMI-based error correction and CDR3 extraction were all carried out with Decombinator tools. Expanded TCRs were defined as those above a frequency of 2 per 1,000, corresponding to the top 1% of the tumor frequency distribution. Renyi diversity was calculated using the R vegan package after each repertoire was subsampled 100 times to 5,000 TCRs. To build CDR3 similarity networks, amino acid triplet string-kernel similarity was used, and CDR3s were connected when their pairwise similarity was above 0.82. In-frame beta chains were kept once TCRdb had trimmed the public reads at Q25 with fastp and called clones with MiXCR. Rows matching on CDR3 protein sequence are summarized as one entry with the most common DNA and genes. The V and J calls shown here were made by TCRdb, not taken from the authors' results. Here the sample has 2,000 to 2,500 distinct CDR3 sequences; around 58% occur a single time. The biggest ten clones account for about 10% of the sample.

A word on this clonotype: The specificity of this receptor is unknown. Base qualities are not at hand, and no much larger clone is one base apart. This beta chain represents an off-target read in a library built for alpha chains; its size is of limited meaning.

CDR1 and CDR2 are read off the germline V gene (reference sequence) as DFQATT and SNEGSKA. Here V drops 3 bases and J drops 7 bases, and the junction holds 6 bases not matched to any gene. Counted from cysteine to phenylalanine, this CDR3 has 13 amino acids. Only the CDR3 DNA stays, 39 bases, in frame from base 1. The sample's time point label, in plain terms: blood at routine non-recurrence follow-up after resection. TCR sequencing used whole RNA extracted from tumor and nontumor lung tissue, or from cryopreserved PBMC samples, without cell sorting. Patients were selected for TCR sequencing only if sufficient RNA was available from at least two tumor regions.

The TCR sequence derives from a female donor with early-stage non-small cell lung cancer. Here the sequenced sample was PBMCs, taken at follow-up. The chain is assembled from TRBV20-1 and TRBJ2-3; TRBD2 matches 8 bases in the middle. CDR3 loop: CSASPGLANTQYF. The DNA is TGCAGTGCTAGCCCCGGACTAGCCAATACGCAGTATTTT.